This T cell receptor (beta chain) was sequenced during a study of shared clonotypes between healthy human individuals (dated by TCRdb to about 2020). For the wider study: Two women and a few men aged 18 to 49 years were included in the cohort. For each donor, CD4 naive and CD4 memory were each run on three plates, CD8 naive on two plates, and CD8 memory on one plate. To estimate repertoire size and how much clonotypes are shared between individuals, the study performed deep sequencing of blood TCR repertoires from a few healthy adults. To increase sequencing depth and limit assay-specific biases, different laboratories used diverse techniques to prepare libraries and sequence TCR repertoires. Between about 0.85 and 10 billion PBMCs per donor were obtained by leukapheresis. The study at large found these results: Rarefaction of sorted-subset datasets indicated incomplete sequencing despite the large sequencing depth. When several donors were compared, the shared fraction of clonotypes was approximately 5% for naive CD4, 3.5% to 4% for naive CD8, 2% to 2.5% for memory CD4, and 0.4% for memory CD8. Pairwise subsampling led to the expectation that sequencing depth would affect the degree of clonotype sharing among donors. Only blood was sampled, and tissue TCR repertoires likely differ from those in blood. Naive subsets generally had larger estimated clonotype richness than memory subsets. Because the study included only a small number of donors, the genetic and exposure-history diversity represented was limited. Compared with non-shared clonotypes, the clonotypes found in all four sorted-subset donors had higher generation probabilities.

TCR CDR3 regions were amplified from genomic DNA by multiplex PCR using the deep immunoSEQ assay. Extracted genomic DNA from each cell subset was distributed evenly across all wells of several immunoSEQ 96-well plates, and each plate was treated as a replicate. For sorted subsets, each replicate PCR was loaded with 200 ng genomic DNA, equivalent to approximately 27,000 T cell genomes. Purified libraries were quantified with a Qubit 3.0 fluorometer, sized on a Bioanalyzer 2100, and re-quantified with the KAPA Library Quantification kit. Each immunoSEQ 96-well plate was sequenced on its own single-read 150-cycle Illumina NextSeq 550 flow cell. Turning to the authors' computational methods: The immunoSEQ output contained only junctional sequences without quality scores, so filtering could not match that applied to full-length reads. Sequences were annotated with PyIR, a Python wrapper for IgBLAST v1.9, and V/J genes and CDR3 were assigned using IMGT germline references. Reads were removed for weak V/J assignments (E-value above 1e-6), missing CDR3, stop codons, out-of-frame junctions, or ambiguous translated residues. V3J clonotypes were defined as sequences sharing the same inferred V gene, J gene, and CDR3 amino acid sequence. Percentage overlap between repertoires was computed as shared unique clonotypes divided by the size of the smaller repertoire. Repertoire richness was assessed with RTK rarefaction, the Chao1 estimator, and Recon v2.1 estimates of unobserved clonotypes. OLGA was used to compute generation probabilities for all TCRbeta clonotypes that the gDNA method yielded from a few donors. TCRdb re-hosts the immuneACCESS table, in-frame sequences only. Its copies lack some clones; in the studies checked, an unresolved V gene accounts for under half of them, and the cause for the rest is not known. That table is the source of V, J and clone size, and D and trimming were worked out from the DNA. The sample includes 2 million to 2.5 million clones, with about 93% observed a single time. 1.7% of the sample rests with the top ten.

As regards this clone: It has no known antigen specificity. One base away there is no much larger clone; base qualities are not given.

CD8 naive samples consisted of CD45RO-negative cells that were positively selected for CCR7, yielding a CD45RA+CCR7+ population without TemRA cells. The donors were healthy, HIV-negative adults who had no recently reported acute infections or vaccinations. Only Caucasian adults living in Nashville, Tennessee, USA were represented among the donors. After blood collection by leukapheresis, PBMCs were isolated using Ficoll-Histopaque density gradient centrifugation and then cryopreserved in the vapor phase of liquid nitrogen. Analytical flow cytometry was used to check the purity and quantity of every magnetically sorted T cell population. Each sorted fraction had its genomic DNA isolated and then quantified by UV absorbance on a Nanodrop 2000c. V is pruned by 3 bases and J by 6 bases, leaving 5 bases of the junction without a gene match. Measured from the cysteine to the phenylalanine, the CDR3 is 16 residues long. Of the read, only the CDR3 DNA is kept; its 48 bases are in frame from base 1. CDR1 and CDR2, per the germline V gene, are SGHRS and YFSETQ.

The receptor comes from a young man in good health. Some clones in this sample may be carry-over from other donors' samples. Sample: naive CD8+ T cells from PBMCs. In light of the paper, this sample's cell subset or site label describes: CD45RA+CCR7+. Recombination linked TRBV5-1 to TRBJ2-2; a stretch of 13 junction bases matches TRBD2. The DNA sequence is as follows: TGCGCCAGCAGCTGGACTAGCGGGAGTAACGCCGGGGAGCTGTTTTTT. The encoded protein is CASSWTSGSNAGELFF.